Sequencing of this T cell receptor (beta chain) was carried out in a study of blood T cell repertoires in COVID-19. TCRdb's table, derived via immunoSEQ multiplex PCR, lists solely in-frame clones and lacks some. Of under 200,000 clones listed, approximately 90% are singletons. The CDR3 consists of 16 residues. Germline V gene sequence: CDR1 SGHVS, CDR2 FQNEAQ. The V and J ends lost 5 bases and 8 bases, in that order; junction bases with no gene match: 15. The clonotype was recovered from a man aged 18 to 29 with acute or convalescent COVID-19. This chain joins TRBV7-8 and TRBJ1-2, with TRBD1 matching over 9 bases. Sequenced sample: peripheral blood. CDR3 sequence: CASSIGTGSLWGGYTF. In DNA, the CDR3 is TGTGCCAGCAGCATAGGGACAGGGAGTTTATGGGGCGGCTACACCTTC.